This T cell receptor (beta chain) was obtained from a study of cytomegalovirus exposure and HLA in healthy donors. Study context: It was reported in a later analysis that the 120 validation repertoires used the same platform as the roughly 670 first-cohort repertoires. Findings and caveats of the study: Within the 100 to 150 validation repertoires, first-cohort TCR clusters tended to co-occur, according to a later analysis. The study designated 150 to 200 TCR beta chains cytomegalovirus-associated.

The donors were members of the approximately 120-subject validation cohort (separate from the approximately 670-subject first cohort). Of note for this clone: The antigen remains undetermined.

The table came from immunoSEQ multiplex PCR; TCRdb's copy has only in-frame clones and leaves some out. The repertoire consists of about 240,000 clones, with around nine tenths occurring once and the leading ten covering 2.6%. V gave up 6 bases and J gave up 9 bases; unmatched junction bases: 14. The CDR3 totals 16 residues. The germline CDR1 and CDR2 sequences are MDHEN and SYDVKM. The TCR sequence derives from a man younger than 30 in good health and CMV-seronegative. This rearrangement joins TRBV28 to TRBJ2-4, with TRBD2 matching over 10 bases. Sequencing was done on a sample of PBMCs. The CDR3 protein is CASSTSGTIGPVIQYF. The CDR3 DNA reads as TGTGCCAGCAGCACTAGCGGGACCATAGGGCCGGTCATTCAGTACTTC.